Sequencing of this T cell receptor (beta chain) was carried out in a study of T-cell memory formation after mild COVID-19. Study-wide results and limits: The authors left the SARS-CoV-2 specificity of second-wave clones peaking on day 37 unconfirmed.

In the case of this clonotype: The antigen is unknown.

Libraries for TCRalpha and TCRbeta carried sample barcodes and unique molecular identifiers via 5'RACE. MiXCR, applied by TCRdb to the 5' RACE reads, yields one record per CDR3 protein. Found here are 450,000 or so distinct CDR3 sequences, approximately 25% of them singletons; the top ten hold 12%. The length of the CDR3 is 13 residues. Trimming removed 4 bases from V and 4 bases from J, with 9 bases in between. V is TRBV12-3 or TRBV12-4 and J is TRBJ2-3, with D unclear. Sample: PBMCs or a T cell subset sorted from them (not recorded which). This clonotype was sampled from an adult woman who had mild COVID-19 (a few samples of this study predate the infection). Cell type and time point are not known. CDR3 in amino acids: CASSWSFPDTQYF. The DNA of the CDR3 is TGTGCCAGCAGTTGGAGTTTTCCAGATACGCAGTATTTT.